One T cell receptor beta chain is described in this entry. No antigen is known for it. Germline assignment: CDR1 SGHVS and CDR2 FNYEAQ. The length of the CDR3 is 15 residues. For TCR beta, cDNA was produced by 5'RACE template switching with UMIs. Reprocessing the 5' RACE reads, TCRdb reports a single entry for every CDR3 protein and omits DNA. The sample shows over 13,000 distinct CDR3 sequences, and over 50% sits with its ten largest clones. The data derive from a study of T cells expressing NK-cell markers. Study-level background: Within the sequenced cohort of eight donors, seven exhibited HCMV seropositivity and one was seronegative.

Study-wide findings and caveats: In four donors, these clonotypes also led the CD3+CD56-NKG2C+ fraction. The contribution of dominant NKG2C+ clonotypes to CD8+ T cells in roughly six donors was about 1.0-7.5%.

The clonotype was recovered from a man aged 18-70 years in good health. This chain uses TRBV7-6 with TRBJ1-3. Sequencing input: blood T cells: a sorted CD56 or NKG2C T cell subset, CD4+ or CD8+ T cells, or bulk PBMC T cells (not recorded which). The CDR3 sequence: CASSLQEGTGNTIYF.